Only a few counts were recorded for the clone carrying this TCR beta chain. Its specificity is not known. The record originates from a study of cytomegalovirus exposure and HLA in healthy donors. Study at large: HLA-typed donors were the source of about 85 million unique TCRs, which an early data release held.

Though probably carrying unrecorded immune exposures, donors were nominally healthy at sampling. Amplification used 60 Vbeta primers and 13 Jbeta primers. The data were produced by immunoSEQ multiplex PCR, yet TCRdb's version contains in-frame clones alone and is incomplete. The repertoire holds 140,000 to 150,000 clones, with roughly 68% as singletons. Findings of the study overall: The investigators catalogued 150 to 200 TCR beta chains as cytomegalovirus-associated. Most CMV-associated TCR beta chains appeared HLA-restricted in a later analysis.

The CDR3 is 18 residues long. Unmatched junction bases numbered 16, after V lost 4 bases and J lost 4 bases. CDR1 is SGDLS, CDR2 YYNGEE, per germline. The source material was PBMCs. The TCR originated in a man aged 60 to 69 in good health and CMV-seronegative. The V and J genes are TRBV9 and TRBJ2-7; 11 positions match TRBD2. CDR3 in amino acids: CASSPRGGIAGGPYEQYF. Here the CDR3 DNA reads TGTGCCAGCAGCCCCCGCGGCGGAATAGCGGGAGGGCCTTACGAGCAGTACTTC.